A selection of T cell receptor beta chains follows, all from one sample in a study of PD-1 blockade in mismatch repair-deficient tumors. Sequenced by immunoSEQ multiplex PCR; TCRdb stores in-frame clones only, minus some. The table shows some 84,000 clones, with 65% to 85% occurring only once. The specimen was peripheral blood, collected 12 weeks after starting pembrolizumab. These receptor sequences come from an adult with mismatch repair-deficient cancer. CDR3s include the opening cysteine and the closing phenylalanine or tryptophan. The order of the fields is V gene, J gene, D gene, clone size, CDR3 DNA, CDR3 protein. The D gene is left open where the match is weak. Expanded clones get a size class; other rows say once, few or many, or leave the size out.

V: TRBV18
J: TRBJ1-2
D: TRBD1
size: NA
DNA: TGTGCCAGCTCACCTGGACAGGGCGGTGGCTACACCTTC
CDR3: CASSPGQGGGYTF

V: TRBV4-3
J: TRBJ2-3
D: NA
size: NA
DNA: TGCGCCAGCAGCCAAGGCTCCGAGCCTTACACAGATACGCAGTATTTT
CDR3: CASSQGSEPYTDTQYF

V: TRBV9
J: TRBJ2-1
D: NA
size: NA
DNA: TGTGCCAGCAGCGATTCTGTGGGTTACAATGAGCAGTTCTTC
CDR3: CASSDSVGYNEQFF

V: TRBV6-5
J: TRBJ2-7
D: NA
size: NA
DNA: TGTGCCAGCAGATTCCAAACGGGGTGGGAGTACGAGCAGTACTTC
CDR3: CASRFQTGWEYEQYF

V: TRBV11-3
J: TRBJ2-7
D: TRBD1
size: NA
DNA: TGTGCCAGCGGACCGGGACAGGGGACCCCTGAGCAGTACTTC
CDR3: CASGPGQGTPEQYF

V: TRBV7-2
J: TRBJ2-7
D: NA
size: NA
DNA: TGTGCCAGCAGCTTAGCTTCACAGAACTACGAGCAGTACTTC
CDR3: CASSLASQNYEQYF

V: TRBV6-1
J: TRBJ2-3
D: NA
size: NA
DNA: TGTGCCAGCAGTGTCGGGCAGGGATGGGCAGATACGCAGTATTTT
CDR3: CASSVGQGWADTQYF

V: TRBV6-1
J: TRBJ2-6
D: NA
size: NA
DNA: TGTGCCACGATGTACTCTGGGGCCAATGTCCTGACTTTC
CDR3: CATMYSGANVLTF

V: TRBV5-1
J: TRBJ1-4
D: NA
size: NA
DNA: TGCGCCAGCAGCTACGGGTCCCCCCTAGCATCGGGGGAAAAACTGTTTTTT
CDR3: CASSYGSPLASGEKLFF

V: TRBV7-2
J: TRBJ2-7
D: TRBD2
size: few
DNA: TGTGCCAGCAGCGACCCGGGACTAGGGAGCTCCTACGAGCAGTACTTC
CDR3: CASSDPGLGSSYEQYF

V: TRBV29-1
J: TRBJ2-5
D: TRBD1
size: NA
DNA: TGCAGCGTTGAAGTCTCTAGGACAGGGGGCTTCCACGAGACCCAGTACTTC
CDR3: CSVEVSRTGGFHETQYF

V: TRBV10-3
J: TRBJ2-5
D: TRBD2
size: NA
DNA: TGTGCCATCAGTGAACGGCTAGCGGGAGAATCGCGACAAGAGACCCAGTACTTC
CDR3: CAISERLAGESRQETQYF

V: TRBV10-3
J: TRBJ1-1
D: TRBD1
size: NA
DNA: TGTGCCAGAAGGGACAGACCGAACACTGAAGCTTTCTTT
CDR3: CARRDRPNTEAFF

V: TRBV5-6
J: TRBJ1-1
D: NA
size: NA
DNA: TGTGCCAGCAGCTTGGGAGGAGGCACTGAAGCTTTCTTT
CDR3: CASSLGGGTEAFF

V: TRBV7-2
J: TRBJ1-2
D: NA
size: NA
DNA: TGTGCCAGCAGCTTTAGGGGGTATGGCTACACCTTC
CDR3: CASSFRGYGYTF

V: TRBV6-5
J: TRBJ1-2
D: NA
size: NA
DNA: TGTGCCAGCAGGACTCCCTTGTCAGGGGTCTATGGCTACACCTTC
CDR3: CASRTPLSGVYGYTF

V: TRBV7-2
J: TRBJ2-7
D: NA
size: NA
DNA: TGTGCCAGCAGCCCCGGGGGAGTCTACGAGCAGTACTTC
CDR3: CASSPGGVYEQYF

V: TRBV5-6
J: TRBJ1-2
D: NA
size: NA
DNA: TGTGCCAGCAGCTTATCAGGGACGGGCTATGGCTACACCTTC
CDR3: CASSLSGTGYGYTF

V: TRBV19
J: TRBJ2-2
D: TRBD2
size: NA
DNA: TGTGCCAGTAGCATAGCGGGAGGGAGTACCGGGGAGCTGTTTTTT
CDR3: CASSIAGGSTGELFF

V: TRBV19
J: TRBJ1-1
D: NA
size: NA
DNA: TGTGCCAGTAACCCCCGACCGAACACTGAAGCTTTCTTT
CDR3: CASNPRPNTEAFF

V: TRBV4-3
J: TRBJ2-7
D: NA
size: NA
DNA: TGCGCCAGCAGCCAAAGCTTAGGGGGAATTATGGAGCAGTACTTC
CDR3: CASSQSLGGIMEQYF

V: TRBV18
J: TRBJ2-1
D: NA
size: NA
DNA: TGTGCCAGCTCGAATGGAATGTACAATGAGCAGTTCTTC
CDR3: CASSNGMYNEQFF

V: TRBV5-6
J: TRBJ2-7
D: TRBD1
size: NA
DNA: TGTGCCAGCAGCCCCGACAGGGGGGGATCCTACGAGCAGTACTTC
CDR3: CASSPDRGGSYEQYF

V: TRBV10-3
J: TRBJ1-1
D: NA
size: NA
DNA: TGTGCCATCAGTGGGTTCAGGGTTGGTACTGAAGCTTTCTTT
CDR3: CAISGFRVGTEAFF

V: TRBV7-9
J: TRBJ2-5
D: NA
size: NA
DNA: TGTGCCAGCAGCTTGCGGGACACAAAAGAGACCCAGTACTTC
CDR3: CASSLRDTKETQYF

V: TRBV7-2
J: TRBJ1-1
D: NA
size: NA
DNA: TGTGCCAGCAGCCGACTGGGAGTGAACACTGAAGCTTTCTTT
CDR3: CASSRLGVNTEAFF

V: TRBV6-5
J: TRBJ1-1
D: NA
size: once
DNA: TGTGCCAGCAGTTACTCCGGGGCAGACAACACTGAAGCTTTCTTT
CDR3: CASSYSGADNTEAFF

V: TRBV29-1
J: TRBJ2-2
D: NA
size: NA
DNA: TGCAGCGTTGGTAGGGACTGGAACACCGGGGAGCTGTTTTTT
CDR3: CSVGRDWNTGELFF